The 27 T cell receptor beta chains presented below share a single source sample, sequenced in a study of cytomegalovirus exposure and HLA in healthy donors. Researchers ran the PCR with 60 Vbeta and 13 Jbeta primers. Repertoires were generated with immunoSEQ multiplex PCR, while TCRdb's copy carries only in-frame clones and drops some. The sample carries under 200,000 clones, around 79% recorded once. Material for sequencing was PBMCs. The receptor set was obtained from a male donor in good health and CMV-seropositive.

This chain connects TRBV5-4 to TRBJ1-3; 9 bases are a match to TRBD1. The CDR3 runs 17 residues. Unmatched junction bases numbered 7, after V lost 3 bases and J lost 0 bases. Per germline, CDR1 SGHNT and CDR2 YYREEE (reference sequence). The CDR3 DNA follows: TGTGCCAGCAGCTCACCGGGACAGGGCAGCTCTGGAAACACCATATATTTT. Protein: CASSSPGQGSSGNTIYF.

The genes are TRBV9 and TRBJ2-3; D unresolved. Trimming took off 4 bases at V and 6 bases at J, with 18 bases between the two ends. The CDR3 totals 15 residues. Looked up from germline, CDR1 is SGDLS and CDR2 is YYNGEE. The CDR3 coding sequence is TGTGCCAGCAGCTTCAGAGAGAATCCGAGGGATACGCAGTATTTT. Translated, it gives CASSFRENPRDTQYF.

The rearrangement joins TRBV7-3 to TRBJ2-2; a possible D gene is TRBD2 (5 bases). Deletions cut 8 bases from V and 2 bases from J, with 6 bases between. CDR1 and CDR2 (germline): SGHTA, FQGTGA. CDR3 length: 12 amino acids. The CDR3 sequence: CASGLNTGELFF. The CDR3 coding sequence is TGTGCCAGCGGACTCAACACCGGGGAGCTGTTTTTT. Looking up the rest from reference TRBV7-3 and TRBJ2-2 gives the full variable domain: GAGVSQTPSNKVTEKGKYVELRCDPISGHTALYWYRQSLGQGPEFLIYFQGTGAADDSGLPNDRFFAVRPEGSVSTLKIQRTERGDSAVYLCASGLNTGELFFGEGSRLTVL.

This clone was picked up a small number of times. The rearrangement joins TRBV7-3 to TRBJ2-2; perhaps TRBD1 as D (5 bases). This CDR3 spans 15 amino acids. CDR1 is SGHTA and CDR2 is FQGTGA in the germline V gene. The V end lost 5 bases, the J end lost 3 bases, and 13 bases lay between the germline ends. DNA for the CDR3: TGTGCCAGCAGCCCCGCCCCGACAGACACCGGGGAGCTGTTTTTT. This gives the protein CASSPAPTDTGELFF. The entire variable domain, with the rest obtained from reference TRBV7-3 and TRBJ2-2, is as follows: GAGVSQTPSNKVTEKGKYVELRCDPISGHTALYWYRQSLGQGPEFLIYFQGTGAADDSGLPNDRFFAVRPEGSVSTLKIQRTERGDSAVYLCASSPAPTDTGELFFGEGSRLTVL.

Written as DNA, the CDR3 is TGCGCCAGCAGCCGAGAGGGGACACTGTACGAGCAGTACTTC. Its translation: CASSREGTLYEQYF. The V gene is TRBV4-1, the J gene TRBJ2-7; D possibly corresponds to TRBD1 (6 bases). CDR1 and CDR2 (germline): MGHRA, YSYEKL. This CDR3 spans 14 amino acids. Trimming pared 4 bases from V and 4 bases from J, leaving 14 bases between.

This clone showed up just once. This chain uses TRBV5-4 with TRBJ2-1, with 11 bases fitting TRBD2. Germline V gene lookup returns CDR1 SGHNT and CDR2 YYREEE (reference sequence). The CDR3 has 16 residues. V dropped 2 bases and J dropped 6; count of bases not matched to a gene: 7. The CDR3 DNA is TGTGCCAGCAGCTTCTCCCTGCTAGCGGGAGGCAATGAGCAGTTCTTC. Translating it yields CASSFSLLAGGNEQFF.

Worth noting for this clone: The same CDR3 is also encoded by other DNA sequences in this sample. The V and J genes are TRBV6-5 and TRBJ2-3; D is uncertain. Germline V gives CDR1 MNHEY, CDR2 SVGAGI. The CDR3 consists of 11 residues. V was trimmed by 5 bases and J by 5 bases, leaving 5 bases between them. The CDR3 is CASSLGDTQYF. In nucleotides, the CDR3 is TGTGCCAGCAGTCTCGGAGATACGCAGTATTTT.

Of note for this clone: Other nucleotide sequences in the sample specify the same CDR3. The CDR3 protein is CASSLGQKNSPLHF. As DNA, the CDR3 is TGTGCCAGCAGCTTAGGACAGAAGAATTCACCCCTCCACTTT. The V call is TRBV13, the J call TRBJ1-6; D is uncertain. The V gene lost 0 bases and the J gene lost 7 bases, with 7 bases spanning the gap. The CDR3 runs 14 residues. Germline loops: CDR1 PRHDT, CDR2 FYEKMQ (reference sequence).

The chain is built from TRBV7-9 and TRBJ2-1; 10 nucleotides align to TRBD1. The trim removed 8 bases at V and 4 bases at J, leaving 11 bases unmatched. The germline CDR1 and CDR2 sequences are SEHNR and FQNEAQ (reference sequence). This CDR3 has 16 amino acids. The CDR3 DNA sequence: TGTGCCAGCGAAGACCGGGGGGGACAGGGGTACAATGAGCAGTTCTTC. It translates to CASEDRGGQGYNEQFF.

The rearrangement joins TRBV12-2 to TRBJ2-5; TRBD2 was called by the table and not checked on the DNA. TRBV12-2 is classified as a pseudogene. CDR3 length: 19 amino acids. CDR3 loop: CASRLLAGVQGTRKETQYF. In DNA form, the CDR3 reads TGTGCAAGTCGCTTACTAGCGGGAGTGCAAGGCACTCGGAAAGAGACCCAGTACTTC.

This sequence joins TRBV18 and TRBJ2-1, with 7 nucleotides matching TRBD2. Germline-derived CDR1 and CDR2 are KGHSH and LQKENI. CDR3 size: 15 residues. V was clipped by 3 bases and J by 5 bases; unmatched bases: 7. CDR3 DNA: TGTGCCAGCTCACCCGGACTAGGCCCCCACAATGAGCAGTTCTTC. Translated: CASSPGLGPHNEQFF.

The table lists this clone with a count of one. The V gene is TRBV5-5, the J gene TRBJ2-1, with a possible D match to TRBD2 (6 bases). Germline CDR1 and CDR2: SGHKS and YYEKEE (reference sequence). V dropped 1 base and J dropped 5 bases, with 16 bases sitting between them. This CDR3 is 16 amino acids long. CDR3 protein: CASSLLVRGWNNEQFF. The DNA of the CDR3 is TGTGCCAGCAGCTTGTTGGTACGGGGGTGGAACAATGAGCAGTTCTTC.

This clone was seen more than once but under ten times. V gene TRBV10-3 combines with J gene TRBJ2-7, with 9 bases matching TRBD2. There are 16 residues in the CDR3. With 0 bases clipped from V and 7 bases from J, the junction kept 10 bases outside the gene matches. Germline V CDR1 and CDR2: ENHRY, SYGVKD. The CDR3 DNA reads TGTGCCATCAGTGAGTCGACGGGGCGGCTAGCGGGGGAGCAGTACTTC. Its protein is CAISESTGRLAGEQYF.

This clone was detected a few times. Here the CDR3 DNA reads TGTGCCAGCAGCTTCGCAGGGGCGGATATGAATACGCAGTATTTT. It translates to CASSFAGADMNTQYF. The chain couples TRBV7-9 to TRBJ2-3, with D possibly matching TRBD1 (6 bases). V shed 3 bases and J shed 7 bases, with 17 bases lying between them. Germline-derived CDR1 and CDR2 are SEHNR and FQNEAQ (reference sequence). The CDR3 has 15 residues.

This chain joins TRBV5-5 and TRBJ1-3; 7 bases match TRBD1. The CDR3 covers 15 residues. V dropped 4 bases and J dropped 0; count of bases not matched to a gene: 4. The germline V gene encodes CDR1 SGHKS and CDR2 YYEKEE (reference sequence). For the CDR3, the DNA is TGTGCCAGCAGCCCGGGACAGAGCTCTGGAAACACCATATATTTT. Translating gives CASSPGQSSGNTIYF.

The CDR3 DNA reads TGTGCCAGCAGCGACGGGGGACAGGGCAAATCCTACGAGCAGTACTTC. Its protein is CASSDGGQGKSYEQYF. The chain links TRBV4-2 to TRBJ2-7, with TRBD1 matching over 9 bases. With 5 bases clipped from V and 1 base from J, the junction kept 9 bases outside the gene matches. The CDR3 contains 16 residues. Looked up from germline, CDR1 is LGHNA and CDR2 is YNFKEQ.

This clone turned up a few times. The chain links TRBV11-2 to TRBJ2-5, with 11 bases identical to TRBD1. Trimming cost V 3 bases and J 4 bases; bases outside gene matches: 7. CDR3 length equals 16 residues. The germline V gene has CDR1 SGHAT and CDR2 FQNNGV. In nucleotides, the CDR3 is TGTGCCAGCAGCTTGGGGGGACAGGGGGGATTAGAGACCCAGTACTTC. This sequence encodes CASSLGGQGGLETQYF.

The chain links TRBV7-2 to TRBJ2-3; a weak D match, TRBD2 (5 bases). V was pared by 6 bases and J by 2 bases, with 9 bases between. Per germline, CDR1 SGHTA and CDR2 FQGNSA. This CDR3 is 13 amino acids long. The CDR3, as DNA: TGTGCCAGCAGTATCGACTACACAGATACGCAGTATTTT. Translated: CASSIDYTDTQYF.

This clone appeared a few times. This chain joins TRBV2 and TRBJ1-2; 7 bases match TRBD1. With 4 bases clipped from V and 3 bases from J, the junction kept 5 bases outside the gene matches. The CDR3 covers 14 residues. Germline CDR1 SNHLY, CDR2 FYNNEI. CDR3 loop: CASSGRQGDYGYTF. CDR3 coding DNA: TGTGCCAGCAGTGGGAGACAGGGTGACTATGGCTACACCTTC.

The chain employs TRBV2 and TRBJ1-5; 8 bases are a match to TRBD1. The CDR3 runs to 17 residues. V was clipped by 4 bases and J by 7 bases; unmatched bases: 15. The V gene's germline CDR1 is SNHLY and CDR2 FYNNEI. CDR3 sequence: CASSVMAGGPPRQPQHF. The CDR3 DNA is TGTGCCAGCAGTGTTATGGCAGGGGGCCCCCCTCGGCAGCCCCAGCATTTT. Complete variable domain (other parts from reference TRBV2 and TRBJ1-5): EPEVTQTPSHQVTQMGQEVILRCVPISNHLYFYWYRQILGQKVEFLVSFYNNEISEKSEIFDDQFSVERPDGSNFTLKIRSTKLEDSAMYFCASSVMAGGPPRQPQHFGDGTRLSIL.

V is TRBV6-5 and J is TRBJ2-7; 7 nucleotides match TRBD1. Germline V gene data show CDR1 as MNHEY and CDR2 as SVGAGI. This CDR3 has 15 amino acids. J was trimmed by 3 bases and V by 7 bases; bases with no gene match: 12. Written as DNA, the CDR3 is TGTGCCAGCACCCGAACAGGGGCGGCAGACTACGAGCAGTACTTC. Translation: CASTRTGAADYEQYF.

The chain uses TRBV29-1 and TRBJ1-2; D may be TRBD1 (5 bases). The germline V and J ends were trimmed by 8 bases and 3 bases, with 13 bases remaining between them. This CDR3 has 12 amino acids. Germline V gene lookup returns CDR1 SQVTM and CDR2 ANQGSEA. DNA of the CDR3: TGCAGCATTACAGGAGGGTACTATGGCTACACCTTC. It yields the protein CSITGGYYGYTF.

This clone occurred a few times. This chain uses TRBV6-4 with TRBJ1-2; unclear D gene. V was cut by 6 bases and J by 4 bases, with 15 bases left in between. Germline V gives CDR1 MRHNA, CDR2 SNTAGT. The CDR3 totals 14 residues. The DNA of the CDR3 is TGTGCCAGCAGCCGGGATGGAGCCTCCTATGGCTACACCTTC. Translated, it gives CASSRDGASYGYTF.

This chain connects TRBV5-1 to TRBJ2-5; possible D gene TRBD1, 5 bases. The CDR3 covers 14 residues. Trimming removed 0 bases from V and 9 bases from J, with 15 bases in between. Germline values: CDR1 SGHRS, CDR2 YFSETQ. CDR3 residues: CASSLGGVGSAQYF. In DNA, the CDR3 is TGCGCCAGCAGCTTGGGGGGCGTGGGTTCAGCCCAGTACTTC. Combining the CDR3 with reference TRBV5-1 and TRBJ2-5 gives the whole variable domain KAGVTQTPRYLIKTRGQQVTLSCSPISGHRSVSWYQQTPGQGLQFLFEYFSETQRNKGNFPGRFSGRQFSNSRSEMNVSTLELGDSALYLCASSLGGVGSAQYFGPGTRLLVL.

This clone was observed a handful of times. The V call is TRBV5-6, the J call TRBJ1-6, with D possibly TRBD1 on 6 matching bases. V was cut by 4 bases and J by 7 bases, with 21 bases left in between. Germline CDR1 reads SGHDT; CDR2 reads YYEEEE. The CDR3 spans 17 residues. The CDR3 is CASSTGQRRQLNSPLHF. The CDR3 DNA follows: TGTGCCAGCAGCACCGGACAGAGAAGACAATTAAATTCACCCCTCCACTTT.

The chain recombines TRBV2 with TRBJ1-5; D is undetermined. V was clipped by 1 base and J by 7 bases, with 14 bases between them. Germline V gene sequence: CDR1 SNHLY, CDR2 FYNNEI. The CDR3 length is 15 residues. The CDR3: CASSEGISLGQPQHF. CDR3 coding DNA: TGTGCCAGCAGTGAAGGCATTTCTCTGGGCCAGCCCCAGCATTTT.

This chain joins TRBV14 and TRBJ2-5; 14 bases align to TRBD2. CDR3 length: 17 amino acids. V gave up 6 bases and J gave up 4 bases; unmatched junction bases: 10. The germline gives CDR1 SGHDN, CDR2 FVKESK. CDR3 loop: CASSSGTSGRLGETQYF. DNA for the CDR3: TGTGCCAGCAGTTCCGGGACTAGCGGGAGACTTGGAGAGACCCAGTACTTC. Supplemented by reference TRBV14 and TRBJ2-5, the full variable domain reads EAGVTQFPSHSVIEKGQTVTLRCDPISGHDNLYWYRRVMGKEIKFLLHFVKESKQDESGMPNNRFLAERTGGTYSTLKVQPAELEDSGVYFCASSSGTSGRLGETQYFGPGTRLLVL.